These 14 T cell receptor beta chains were sequenced from one sample in a study of spatial heterogeneity in lung cancer. Time point denoted: sample taken at primary tumor resection. No cell sorting; template was whole RNA from tumor, lung tissue or PBMC. TCRdb itself ran the 5' RACE reads through MiXCR, one entry per CDR3 protein. The sample yields about 10,000 distinct CDR3 sequences, around 3.7% seen once. The starting material was normal lung tissue next to the tumor, obtained at surgery. The receptors shown here come from a male donor with early-stage non-small cell lung cancer.

This clonotype showed up many times. The chain uses TRBV11-1 and TRBJ2-3; the match to TRBD2 covers 7 bases. Germline V lookup: CDR1 SGHAT, CDR2 FQDESV (reference sequence). The CDR3 is 17 amino acids. V shed 6 bases, J shed 0 bases, and the junction held 12 bases outside the gene matches. This CDR3 is CASRPEDRDYSTDTQYF. For the CDR3, the DNA is TGTGCCAGCAGACCAGAAGACCGGGACTACAGCACAGATACGCAGTATTTT.

This clonotype appeared many times. The chain links TRBV27 to TRBJ2-3; no clear D gene. The V end was cut by 5 bases, the J end by 4 bases, with 19 bases between. Germline V gives CDR1 MNHEY, CDR2 SMNVEV (reference sequence). The CDR3 contains 16 residues. The CDR3 here is CASSPTGSHGADTQYF. The CDR3 DNA reads as TGTGCCAGCAGTCCTACCGGGTCACACGGCGCAGATACGCAGTATTTT.

The table lists this clonotype with many counts. This chain links TRBV5-1 with TRBJ1-2; unclear D gene. Germline V gene sequence: CDR1 SGHRS, CDR2 YFSETQ. The CDR3 is 12 amino acids. The V and J ends lost 0 bases and 4 bases respectively, with 4 bases between them. CDR3: CASSLDSYGYTF. The CDR3 nucleotides are TGCGCCAGCAGCTTGGACAGCTATGGCTACACCTTC.

This clonotype was recorded many times. The chain couples TRBV6-5 to TRBJ2-2; no clear D. CDR3 length: 15 residues. V gave up 0 bases and J gave up 4 bases, with 9 bases separating them. Germline CDR1 reads MNHEY; CDR2 reads SVGAGI. The CDR3 nucleotides read TGTGCCAGCAGTTACTCGAAAGGGATCACCGGGGAGCTGTTTTTT. Residues: CASSYSKGITGELFF.

In its sample, this clonotype ranks as medium-sized. The gene calls are TRBV11-2 and TRBJ2-7, with 9 bases identical to TRBD2. Losses at the gene ends were 6 bases for V and 2 bases for J; bases not matched to a gene: 5. The CDR3 contains 14 residues. Germline V lookup: CDR1 SGHAT, CDR2 FQNNGV. The CDR3 protein is CASSPTSGTYEQYF. The CDR3 nucleotides are TGTGCCAGCAGTCCGACTAGCGGAACCTACGAGCAGTACTTC.

The sample holds many counts of this clonotype. The chain recombines TRBV20-1 with TRBJ2-7; 7 nucleotides agree with TRBD2. The CDR3 consists of 13 residues. V lost 6 bases to trimming and J lost 0 bases; unmatched junction nucleotides: 5. Germline assignment: CDR1 DFQATT and CDR2 SNEGSKA (reference sequence). CDR3 region: CSAPLAASYEQYF. The CDR3 DNA is TGCAGTGCACCTCTAGCGGCCTCCTACGAGCAGTACTTC.

There are many counts of this clonotype. This chain uses TRBV28 with TRBJ2-3, with 8 positions matching TRBD2. V lost 5 bases and J lost 5; bases outside the gene matches: 9. CDR3 length: 15 residues. Germline-derived CDR1 and CDR2 are MDHEN and SYDVKM. CDR3 in amino acids: CASSPGGAGGDTQYF. DNA for the CDR3: TGTGCCAGCAGTCCCGGGGGGGCCGGTGGAGATACGCAGTATTTT.

The gene calls are TRBV12-3 or TRBV12-4 and TRBJ2-3; D is unclear. The V end lost 2 bases, the J end lost 0 bases, and 15 bases lay between the germline ends. This CDR3 is 17 amino acids long. CDR3 in amino acids: CASSLRVRSNSTDTQYF. DNA for the CDR3: TGTGCCAGCAGTTTAAGGGTCCGGTCGAATAGCACAGATACGCAGTATTTT.

This clonotype was seen at least ten times. The V gene is TRBV3-1, the J gene TRBJ2-7; D gene uncertain. CDR1 and CDR2 (germline): LGHDT, YNNKEL (reference sequence). The germline V and J ends were trimmed by 4 bases and 4 bases, with 14 bases remaining between them. The CDR3 sequence is 14 residues long. The chain's CDR3 is CASSLKADRYEQYF. The CDR3 DNA follows: TGTGCCAGCAGCCTGAAGGCGGATCGATACGAGCAGTACTTC.

This clonotype was seen at least ten times. The gene calls are TRBV7-8 and TRBJ2-1; 9 bases fit TRBD1. J lost 12 bases, V lost 5 bases, and 8 bases had no gene match. The germline V gene encodes CDR1 SGHVS and CDR2 FQNEAQ. The CDR3 has 13 amino acids. The CDR3 sequence: CASSPGQGTGQFF. The CDR3 DNA is TGTGCCAGCAGCCCGGGACAGGGAACGGGGCAGTTCTTC.

Ten or more counts support this clonotype. The V call is TRBV29-1, the J call TRBJ2-1; D is ambiguous. Germline-derived CDR1 and CDR2 are SQVTM and ANQGSEA. The V end was cut by 1 base, the J end by 8 bases, with 3 bases between. The CDR3 covers 10 residues. CDR3 nucleotides: TGCAGCGTTGAAGCCGATGAGCAGTTCTTC. It specifies CSVEADEQFF.

This clonotype has at least ten counts. The chain links TRBV6-6 to TRBJ2-7; TRBD1 matches 8 bases. Germline loops: CDR1 MNHNY, CDR2 SVGAGI (reference sequence). After removal of 4 bases from V and 3 bases from J, the junction contained 2 bases not matched to a gene. The CDR3 length is 13 residues. This CDR3 is CASSWGQDYEQYF. CDR3 DNA sequence: TGTGCCAGCAGTTGGGGACAGGACTACGAGCAGTACTTC.

This clonotype is medium-sized in the sample. V usage is TRBV6-6 and J usage is TRBJ1-5; 9 nucleotides align to TRBD1. V lost 4 bases, J lost 0 bases, and 1 base stayed unmatched. The CDR3 sequence is 15 residues long. Germline-derived CDR1 and CDR2 are MNHNY and SVGAGI (reference sequence). CDR3 nucleotide sequence: TGTGCCAGCAGTTGGACAGGGGTTAGCAATCAGCCCCAGCATTTT. It encodes CASSWTGVSNQPQHF.

This clonotype has just a few counts. The J gene is TRBJ2-1, the V gene TRBV20-1, with TRBD1 as a possible D gene (5 bases). Trimming shortened V by 3 bases and J by 7 bases, and 16 bases separated the two germline ends. CDR1 and CDR2 from the germline V gene are DFQATT and SNEGSKA (reference sequence). The CDR3 covers 14 residues. The CDR3 DNA reads TGCAGTGCTAGGACAGAGAAAGGAGTTAATGAGCAGTTCTTC. Amino acids: CSARTEKGVNEQFF.